This T cell receptor beta chain appears in the sequencing data of a study of T cell changes during pregnancy in multiple sclerosis. Measured with immunoSEQ multiplex PCR; TCRdb has only the in-frame clones, and not every one. The sample has tens of thousands of clones, 90% seen once. From germline, CDR1 is SNHLY and CDR2 FYNNEI. The CDR3 runs to 15 residues. The V and J ends lost 2 bases and 1 base, in that order; junction bases with no gene match: 3. V usage is TRBV2 and J usage is TRBJ2-3; 7 bases fit TRBD2. The sample consisted of CD8+ T cells from peripheral blood mononuclear cells, taken before pregnancy. The sequence was collected from a female donor with multiple sclerosis, enrolled in a pregnancy study. Here the CDR3 reads CASSERGRGTDTQYF. CDR3 in DNA: TGTGCCAGCAGTGAACGGGGGAGGGGCACAGATACGCAGTATTTT.